Listed here are 19 T cell receptor beta chains from one sample, sequenced in a study of cytomegalovirus exposure and HLA in healthy donors (dated by TCRdb to between 2016 and 2019). To prepare the library, the immunoSEQ multiplex PCR assay was applied. A mixture of 60 forward primers for TCR Vbeta segments and 13 reverse primers for TCR Jbeta segments was used in the multiplex PCR. TCRdb carries this immuneACCESS record with in-frame sequences only. Its versions omit some clonotypes, under half of them owing to an unresolved V gene in the studies checked, with the rest unexplained. The sample table records 160,000 or so clones; roughly 87% of these occur just once. The ten largest clones add up to about 4% of the sample. Sequenced material: PBMCs. The source of these receptors is a man in his fifties or sixties in good health and CMV-seropositive.

The genes are TRBV6-4 and TRBJ2-3; 10 positions match TRBD2. This CDR3 is 18 amino acids long. Germline V lookup: CDR1 MRHNA, CDR2 SNTAGT. V lost 0 bases and J lost 4; bases outside the gene matches: 10. The chain's CDR3 is CASSDSGLAGDGPDTQYF. The DNA of the CDR3 is TGTGCCAGCAGTGACTCGGGTCTAGCGGGAGATGGGCCAGATACGCAGTATTTT.

This chain joins TRBV6-5 and TRBJ2-4, with D possibly matching TRBD2 (5 bases). CDR3 length equals 12 residues. Trimming shortened V by 6 bases and J by 9 bases, and 12 bases separated the two germline ends. The V gene's germline CDR1 is MNHEY and CDR2 SVGAGI. In DNA form, the CDR3 reads TGTGCCAGCAGATCAACTAGTGGCATTCAGTACTTC. Translating it yields CASRSTSGIQYF.

V and J are TRBV2 and TRBJ2-2, with D possibly TRBD2 on 6 matching bases. The CDR3 has 16 residues. Trimming stripped 4 bases from V and 7 bases from J, with 19 bases between. Germline V gene sequence: CDR1 SNHLY, CDR2 FYNNEI. The CDR3 nucleotides read TGTGCCAGCAGTGTGGGGGAACCTGGGCGGGGCGGGGAGCTGTTTTTT. It specifies CASSVGEPGRGGELFF.

This chain joins TRBV6-6 and TRBJ1-3, with 7 bases matching TRBD1. After removal of 6 bases from V and 3 bases from J, the junction contained 8 bases not matched to a gene. The CDR3 sequence is 15 residues long. Germline lookup yields CDR1 MNHNY and CDR2 SVGAGI (reference sequence). The CDR3 DNA is TGTGCCAGCAGGCGACAGGGAGCGATTGGAAACACCATATATTTT. Residues: CASRRQGAIGNTIYF.

The chain links TRBV5-4 to TRBJ2-1; TRBD2 matches at 7 bases. CDR1 is SGHNT, CDR2 YYREEE, per germline (reference sequence). The CDR3 spans 14 residues. J lost 2 bases, V lost 4 bases, and 3 bases had no gene match. The CDR3 DNA follows: TGTGCCAGCAGCCCCCGGGAGGCCTACAATGAGCAGTTCTTC. Translating it yields CASSPREAYNEQFF.

V gene TRBV27 combines with J gene TRBJ1-5; 7 nucleotides agree with TRBD1. The V gene end was trimmed by 5 bases and the J gene end by 5 bases; junction bases not matched to a gene: 3. Germline V gene lookup returns CDR1 MNHEY and CDR2 SMNVEV (reference sequence). This CDR3 comprises 13 residues. CDR3 DNA: TGTGCCAGCAGTACAGGGGTCCATCAGCCCCAGCATTTT. Translated: CASSTGVHQPQHF.

This clone was counted once. One end of the junction is discordant with germline, which a read error may explain. This CDR3 is also generated by other DNA sequences in the sample. The V call is TRBV5-1, the J call TRBJ2-6; D is perhaps TRBD1 (5 bases). CDR3 length: 18 amino acids. Germline V CDR1 and CDR2: SGHRS, YFSETQ. The CDR3 DNA is TGCGCCAGTAGCTTGGAGTGGGCAGCCAGGGCCGGGGCCAACGTCCTGACTTTC. Translating gives CASSLEWAARAGANVLTF. The whole variable domain, filled in from reference TRBV5-1 and TRBJ2-6, reads KAGVTQTPRYLIKTRGQQVTLSCSPISGHRSVSWYQQTPGQGLQFLFEYFSETQRNKGNFPGRFSGRQFSNSRSEMNVSTLELGDSALYLCASSLEWAARAGANVLTFGAGSRLTVL.

The rearrangement uses TRBV5-4 and TRBJ2-5; D perhaps matches TRBD2 (7 bases). This CDR3 comprises 14 residues. CDR1 and CDR2 (germline): SGHNT, YYREEE (reference sequence). Trimming removed 4 bases at V and 5 bases at J, with 15 bases between. The CDR3 DNA is TGTGCCAGCAGCCCACCACAGGGAGGGGAGACCCAGTACTTC. As protein: CASSPPQGGETQYF.

The V and J genes are TRBV7-2 and TRBJ2-3; D remains unclear. Germline CDR1 reads SGHTA; CDR2 reads FQGNSA. The CDR3 is made up of 13 amino acids. Trimming took 2 bases from V and 6 from J, leaving 9 bases between them. The CDR3 loop reads CASSLLVSDTQYF. The CDR3 DNA reads TGTGCCAGCAGCTTACTAGTATCCGATACGCAGTATTTT.

CDR3 protein: CASSFGPNKRQETQYF. The DNA for the CDR3 is TGTGCCAGCAGTTTCGGACCCAATAAGCGGCAAGAGACCCAGTACTTC. The genes are TRBV6-5 and TRBJ2-5; perhaps TRBD2 as D (5 bases). V shed 4 bases and J shed 2 bases, with 17 bases lying between them. Germline V gene lookup returns CDR1 MNHEY and CDR2 SVGAGI. This CDR3 spans 16 amino acids.

V is TRBV6-1 and J is TRBJ1-4, with 8 bases fitting TRBD1. The CDR3 extends over 14 amino acids. J was trimmed by 4 bases and V by 9 bases; bases with no gene match: 7. CDR1 and CDR2 from the germline V gene are MNHNS and SASEGT. The CDR3 is CASKQGAGNEKLFF. The CDR3 DNA is TGTGCCAGTAAGCAGGGGGCCGGTAATGAAAAACTGTTTTTT.

The rearrangement uses TRBV5-4 and TRBJ2-5, with D perhaps matching TRBD1 (5 bases). There are 14 residues in the CDR3. Trimming removed 4 bases at V and 5 bases at J, with 15 bases between. The germline V gene encodes CDR1 SGHNT and CDR2 YYREEE (reference sequence). The CDR3 loop is CASSRDLAGETQYF. The CDR3, as DNA: TGTGCCAGCAGCCGTGACTTAGCAGGGGAGACCCAGTACTTC.

V gene TRBV5-1 combines with J gene TRBJ1-3; D remains unclear. The germline V gene encodes CDR1 SGHRS and CDR2 YFSETQ. The CDR3 covers 15 residues. Trimming cost V 0 bases and J 4 bases, with 11 bases left between them. CDR3 sequence (DNA): TGCGCCAGCAGCTTGGGACCCGGGGAGGGAAACACCATATATTTT. Protein sequence: CASSLGPGEGNTIYF.

This clone was seen only once. V is TRBV5-1 and J is TRBJ2-7; 9 nucleotides align to TRBD2. With V trimmed by 6 bases and J by 7 bases, 2 bases remained unmatched. Germline values: CDR1 SGHRS, CDR2 YFSETQ. This CDR3 has 11 amino acids. The CDR3 DNA is TGCGCCAGCATGGCGGGGGGGGAGCAGTACTTC. Protein product: CASMAGGEQYF.

The chain has TRBV29-1 and TRBJ2-7, with D maybe TRBD1 (6 bases). V dropped 1 base and J dropped 5 bases, with 12 bases sitting between them. The CDR3 is made up of 13 amino acids. Germline V CDR1 and CDR2: SQVTM, ANQGSEA. The CDR3 loop is CSVEGQGFHEQYF. The CDR3 coding sequence is TGCAGCGTTGAAGGGCAGGGGTTCCACGAGCAGTACTTC.

Worth noting for this clone: The junction departs from the called germline gene at one end, perhaps through a read error. The chain joins TRBV5-4 to TRBJ2-7; TRBD2 agrees at 7 bases. The CDR3 consists of 15 residues. Germline loops: CDR1 SGHNT, CDR2 YYREEE (reference sequence). The CDR3 reads CASGEGWQGSYEQHF. For the CDR3, the DNA is TGTGCCAGCGGGGAGGGATGGCAGGGCTCATACGAGCAGCACTTC.

The chain joins TRBV2 to TRBJ2-1; the D gene is possibly TRBD1 (5 bases). Germline CDR1 reads SNHLY; CDR2 reads FYNNEI. Trimming took off 3 bases at V and 4 bases at J, with 10 bases between the two ends. The CDR3 runs 14 residues. DNA for the CDR3: TGTGCCAGCAGTGAGCGACAGTCTTACAATGAGCAGTTCTTC. Amino acid sequence: CASSERQSYNEQFF.

The chain joins TRBV11-2 to TRBJ2-7, with D maybe TRBD2 (7 bases). Looked up from germline, CDR1 is SGHAT and CDR2 is FQNNGV. The CDR3 length is 15 residues. The V end lost 5 bases, the J end lost 6 bases, and 20 bases lay between the germline ends. In DNA form, the CDR3 reads TGTGCCAGCAGCCTTACAAGGGGGGGGCCGAGCGAGCAGTACTTC. This translates into CASSLTRGGPSEQYF.

This clone was counted a single time. The CDR3 sequence: CASSRDTYSYEQYF. The DNA of the CDR3 is TGTGCCAGCAGTCGGGACACCTACTCCTACGAGCAGTACTTC. The V gene is TRBV6-5, the J gene TRBJ2-7; perhaps TRBD1 as D (6 bases). The CDR3 totals 14 residues. V lost 5 bases, J lost 0 bases, and 11 bases lay in between. Germline CDR1 is MNHEY and CDR2 is SVGAGI.